Listed below are T cell receptor beta chains from one sample, sequenced in a study of blood T cell repertoires in COVID-19. Sequenced by immunoSEQ multiplex PCR; TCRdb stores in-frame clones only, minus some. The sample carries approximately 53,000 clones, 65% to 85% recorded once. Sequenced material: peripheral blood. These receptors were collected from a middle-aged man with acute or convalescent COVID-19. The CDR3 runs from the conserved cysteine through the conserved F or W. The order of the fields is CDR3 DNA, CDR3 protein, clone size, D gene, V gene, J gene. A D gene is named only where the DNA matches it firmly. The size field is filled for only some rows; it gives once, few, many or a size class.

CDR3nt: TGTGCCAGCAGGCGAAATAAGGAGGGACTAGCGGGAATTTACAATGAGCAGTTCTTC
CDR3aa: CASRRNKEGLAGIYNEQFF
abundance: NA
d_gene: TRBD2
v_gene: TRBV6-6
j_gene: TRBJ2-1

CDR3nt: TGTGCCAGCCGGGACAGGGGAATTCAGCCCCAGCATTTT
CDR3aa: CASRDRGIQPQHF
abundance: NA
d_gene: TRBD1
v_gene: TRBV19
j_gene: TRBJ1-5

CDR3nt: TGTGCCAGCAGCAGGCAGGGGAGGACTAGCGGGGCCACCTACAATGAGCAGTTCTTC
CDR3aa: CASSRQGRTSGATYNEQFF
abundance: NA
d_gene: TRBD2
v_gene: TRBV7-9
j_gene: TRBJ2-1

CDR3nt: TGTGCCAGTAGTCCAGGTTCGCTATCACCCCTCCACTTT
CDR3aa: CASSPGSLSPLHF
abundance: once
d_gene: NA
v_gene: TRBV19
j_gene: TRBJ1-6

CDR3nt: TGTGCCAGCAGTGAAGACAGGGTAGAGACCCAGTACTTC
CDR3aa: CASSEDRVETQYF
abundance: NA
d_gene: NA
v_gene: TRBV6-1
j_gene: TRBJ2-5

CDR3nt: TGTGCCAGCAGTTTATCTCCAGCGGATACGCAGTATTTT
CDR3aa: CASSLSPADTQYF
abundance: NA
d_gene: NA
v_gene: TRBV27
j_gene: TRBJ2-3

CDR3nt: TGTGCCAGCTCACCTGCCGCGGGACGGACTAATTCACCCCTCCACTTT
CDR3aa: CASSPAAGRTNSPLHF
abundance: NA
d_gene: NA
v_gene: TRBV18
j_gene: TRBJ1-6

CDR3nt: TGTGCCAGCAGCGTCGAACAGGGAAGGGCCTACGAGCAGTACTTC
CDR3aa: CASSVEQGRAYEQYF
abundance: NA
d_gene: NA
v_gene: TRBV5-8
j_gene: TRBJ2-7

CDR3nt: TGTGCCAGCAGCGAAGGACAGGGGGCGAGTGGCTACACCTTC
CDR3aa: CASSEGQGASGYTF
abundance: NA
d_gene: TRBD1
v_gene: TRBV7-9
j_gene: TRBJ1-2

CDR3nt: TGTGCCAGCAGCTTCTCAGGTACTAGCACAGATACGCAGTATTTT
CDR3aa: CASSFSGTSTDTQYF
abundance: NA
d_gene: NA
v_gene: TRBV11-3
j_gene: TRBJ2-3

CDR3nt: TGTGCCTGGAAGGAGTGGGGGCGCGGAAACACCATATATTTT
CDR3aa: CAWKEWGRGNTIYF
abundance: NA
d_gene: NA
v_gene: TRBV30
j_gene: TRBJ1-3

CDR3nt: TGTGCCAGCAGCCGAATACGCGATGAGCAGTTCTTC
CDR3aa: CASSRIRDEQFF
abundance: NA
d_gene: NA
v_gene: TRBV7-9
j_gene: TRBJ2-1